Sequencing of this T cell receptor beta chain was carried out in a study of cytomegalovirus exposure and HLA in healthy donors. General study findings and limits: A likely sequencing artifact accounted for one observed cluster of highly shared sequence variants. Common viral pathogens seemed, in a later analysis, to connect with several of the most significant clusters.

Germline V gene sequence: CDR1 MNHEY, CDR2 SVGAGI. This CDR3 has 15 residues. With 1 base removed from V and 4 bases from J, the gap between germline ends came to 13 bases. The study ran its PCR with 60 Vbeta and 13 Jbeta primers. In the authors' methods: A later analysis counted about 80 million unique TCR beta chains, around 12 million shared. Some clones are missing from TCRdb's copy, which holds only in-frame ones; the method was immunoSEQ multiplex PCR. Clone size and the V and J calls come from that table; the DNA yielded D and trimming. The sample carries approximately 140,000 clones, about three quarters recorded once. A note on this clone: The antigen is not known.

Sequencing was carried out using PBMCs. The chain uses TRBV6-5 and TRBJ1-1; D gene ambiguous. The sequence was obtained from a male donor in good health and CMV-seropositive. This CDR3 is CASSYFGGLGTEAFF. In DNA, the CDR3 is TGTGCCAGCAGTTACTTTGGAGGGTTAGGCACTGAAGCTTTCTTT.